The clone carrying this T cell receptor beta chain was counted ten times or more. As yet, its antigen is unknown. Trimming left V 7 bases short and J 3 bases short, with 25 bases between. CDR1 DFQATT and CDR2 SNEGSKA come from the germline V gene (reference sequence). The CDR3 is 16 residues long. Using RNA template, CDR3s of TCR alpha and beta were amplified with iRepertoire arm-PCR. TCRdb reanalysed the multiplex PCR reads using MiXCR and keeps one entry per CDR3 protein. The profile shows roughly 120,000 distinct CDR3 sequences, approximately 25% of them singletons. The data were obtained in a study of glioma-infiltrating T cells. The study's findings and limits: Tissue and blood shared very few CDR3 sequences. Gliomas, especially low-grade, showed above-expected tissue-blood divergence; non-neoplastic patients showed below.

This rearrangement joins TRBV20-1 to TRBJ2-7, with D possibly matching TRBD1 (5 bases). Sequencing was performed on glioma tissue, nonneoplastic brain tissue, or PBMCs (not recorded which). The receptor was derived from a human donor with low-grade glioma or glioblastoma, undergoing nonglioma brain surgery, or in good health (not recorded which). In DNA, the CDR3 is TGCAGTGGAACCCCATCCATAGGGGCGAATTACTACGAGCAGTACTTC. Its translation: CSGTPSIGANYYEQYF.